These T cell receptor beta chains were read from a single sample in a study of OX40 agonist ivuxolimab in advanced cancers. The protocol was immunoSEQ multiplex PCR, while the TCRdb copy is restricted to in-frame clones and leaves out a portion. The sample includes 70,000 or so clones, around 80% of them seen just once. Material: CD4+ or CD8+ T cells sorted from blood, obtained in a trial of the OX40 agonist ivuxolimab. Receptors originate from an adult with an advanced solid tumor such as melanoma, head and neck, liver or kidney cancer. The CDR3 runs from the conserved cysteine through the conserved F or W. The order of the fields is V gene, D gene, J gene, clone size, CDR3 protein, CDR3 DNA. D genes are given only for firm matches. Expanded clones are given a class, and other clones once, few, many or no size at all.

v_gene: TRBV2; d_gene: -; j_gene: TRBJ2-3; abundance: -; CDR3aa: CASSDPRGESTDTQYF; CDR3nt: TGTGCCAGCAGTGACCCCCGCGGAGAGAGCACAGATACGCAGTATTTT
v_gene: TRBV30; d_gene: -; j_gene: TRBJ1-4; abundance: -; CDR3aa: CAFEGDIREKLFF; CDR3nt: TGTGCCTTTGAGGGGGATATACGTGAAAAACTGTTTTTT
v_gene: TRBV9; d_gene: -; j_gene: TRBJ1-2; abundance: -; CDR3aa: CASSPLGQIYGYTF; CDR3nt: TGTGCCAGCAGCCCCTTGGGACAAATCTATGGCTACACCTTC
v_gene: TRBV19; d_gene: -; j_gene: TRBJ2-3; abundance: -; CDR3aa: CASSIDRSDTQYF; CDR3nt: TGTGCCAGTAGTATAGATCGATCAGATACGCAGTATTTT
v_gene: TRBV6-1; d_gene: -; j_gene: TRBJ2-5; abundance: few; CDR3aa: CASSDGWWQETQYF; CDR3nt: TGTGCCAGCAGTGATGGATGGTGGCAAGAGACCCAGTACTTC
v_gene: TRBV6-1; d_gene: TRBD1; j_gene: TRBJ1-5; abundance: -; CDR3aa: CASSGGGQGASQPQHF; CDR3nt: TGTGCCAGCAGTGGGGGGGGACAGGGGGCCAGTCAGCCCCAGCATTTT
v_gene: TRBV2; d_gene: TRBD2; j_gene: TRBJ2-5; abundance: -; CDR3aa: CASSDKRGETQYF; CDR3nt: TGTGCCAGCAGTGACAAGCGGGGCGAGACCCAGTACTTC
v_gene: TRBV4-2; d_gene: -; j_gene: TRBJ2-4; abundance: -; CDR3aa: CASSQENSAKNIQYF; CDR3nt: TGTGCCAGCAGCCAAGAAAATAGTGCCAAAAACATTCAGTACTTC
v_gene: TRBV5-1; d_gene: -; j_gene: TRBJ2-2; abundance: once; CDR3aa: CASSLAGGADTGELFF; CDR3nt: TGCGCCAGCAGCTTGGCGGGGGGCGCAGACACCGGGGAGCTGTTTTTT
v_gene: TRBV6-4; d_gene: TRBD1; j_gene: TRBJ1-6; abundance: -; CDR3aa: CASSTGQDNSPLHF; CDR3nt: TGTGCCAGCAGTACGGGACAGGATAATTCACCCCTCCACTTT
v_gene: TRBV5-8; d_gene: -; j_gene: TRBJ1-1; abundance: -; CDR3aa: CASSFFRMNTEAFF; CDR3nt: TGTGCCAGCAGCTTTTTCCGGATGAACACTGAAGCTTTCTTT
v_gene: TRBV30; d_gene: -; j_gene: TRBJ1-2; abundance: -; CDR3aa: CAWRDSHGDYGYTF; CDR3nt: TGTGCCTGGAGGGACTCCCATGGGGACTATGGCTACACCTTC
v_gene: TRBV27; d_gene: -; j_gene: TRBJ1-2; abundance: -; CDR3aa: CASSPVPAYGYTF; CDR3nt: TGTGCCAGCAGCCCTGTCCCGGCCTATGGCTACACCTTC
v_gene: TRBV12-5; d_gene: -; j_gene: TRBJ1-2; abundance: -; CDR3aa: CASGLLPLAGGYTF; CDR3nt: TGTGCTAGTGGTTTATTACCCCTCGCGGGTGGCTACACCTTC
v_gene: TRBV7-8; d_gene: -; j_gene: TRBJ1-2; abundance: -; CDR3aa: CASSLEAGKYGYTF; CDR3nt: TGTGCCAGCAGCTTAGAGGCAGGGAAGTATGGCTACACCTTC
v_gene: TRBV13; d_gene: -; j_gene: TRBJ1-2; abundance: -; CDR3aa: CASSLTGYGYTF; CDR3nt: TGTGCCAGCAGCCTGACAGGCTATGGCTACACCTTC
v_gene: TRBV7-2; d_gene: -; j_gene: TRBJ1-5; abundance: -; CDR3aa: CASSLVPGADQPQHF; CDR3nt: TGTGCCAGCAGCTTAGTTCCGGGGGCCGATCAGCCCCAGCATTTT
v_gene: TRBV30; d_gene: -; j_gene: TRBJ1-6; abundance: few; CDR3aa: CALTRQDNSPLHF; CDR3nt: TGTGCCCTTACTCGACAGGATAATTCACCCCTCCACTTT
v_gene: TRBV9; d_gene: -; j_gene: TRBJ2-7; abundance: once; CDR3aa: CASSASYEQYF; CDR3nt: TGTGCCAGCAGCGCGAGCTACGAGCAGTACTTC
v_gene: TRBV7-2; d_gene: TRBD2; j_gene: TRBJ2-5; abundance: -; CDR3aa: CASSLVSSGKTQYF; CDR3nt: TGTGCCAGCAGCTTAGTCAGTAGCGGGAAGACCCAGTACTTC
v_gene: TRBV5-1; d_gene: -; j_gene: TRBJ2-1; abundance: -; CDR3aa: CASSSDRSSYNEQFF; CDR3nt: TGCGCCAGCAGCTCCGACAGGAGCTCCTACAATGAGCAGTTCTTC
v_gene: TRBV5-4; d_gene: -; j_gene: TRBJ2-4; abundance: -; CDR3aa: CASSLQGAKNIQYF; CDR3nt: TGTGCCAGCAGCCTTCAGGGGGCCAAAAACATTCAGTACTTC
v_gene: TRBV6-5; d_gene: TRBD1; j_gene: TRBJ2-7; abundance: once; CDR3aa: CASRRQGIGYEQYF; CDR3nt: TGTGCCAGCAGACGACAGGGGATTGGGTACGAGCAGTACTTC
v_gene: TRBV11-2; d_gene: TRBD2; j_gene: TRBJ2-2; abundance: -; CDR3aa: CASSSAGGRTGELFF; CDR3nt: TGTGCCAGCAGCTCGGCGGGGGGGCGTACCGGGGAGCTGTTTTTT
v_gene: TRBV19; d_gene: -; j_gene: TRBJ1-2; abundance: -; CDR3aa: CASSALREAGGYTF; CDR3nt: TGTGCCAGTAGTGCCCTGCGAGAGGCCGGCGGCTACACCTTC
v_gene: TRBV2; d_gene: TRBD2; j_gene: TRBJ2-5; abundance: -; CDR3aa: CASSPGTSGGAGTQYF; CDR3nt: TGTGCCAGCAGTCCTGGGACTAGCGGGGGGGCGGGGACCCAGTACTTC
v_gene: TRBV7-2; d_gene: -; j_gene: TRBJ1-1; abundance: -; CDR3aa: CATSRQGTPNLNTEAFF; CDR3nt: TGTGCCACTTCGAGGCAGGGCACACCGAACTTGAACACTGAAGCTTTCTTT
v_gene: TRBV20-1; d_gene: -; j_gene: TRBJ1-1; abundance: -; CDR3aa: CSAGDNTEAFF; CDR3nt: TGCAGTGCGGGGGACAACACTGAAGCTTTCTTT
v_gene: TRBV27; d_gene: -; j_gene: TRBJ1-5; abundance: -; CDR3aa: CASSPAWSNQPQHF; CDR3nt: TGTGCCAGCAGCCCCGCCTGGAGCAATCAGCCCCAGCATTTT
v_gene: TRBV18; d_gene: -; j_gene: TRBJ2-1; abundance: -; CDR3aa: CASSPGTVSNEQFF; CDR3nt: TGTGCCAGCTCACCCGGGACCGTTAGCAATGAGCAGTTCTTC
v_gene: TRBV6-1; d_gene: TRBD2; j_gene: TRBJ2-1; abundance: -; CDR3aa: CASSEVGGAEQFF; CDR3nt: TGTGCCAGCAGTGAAGTCGGGGGGGCAGAGCAGTTCTTC
v_gene: TRBV7-9; d_gene: -; j_gene: TRBJ2-1; abundance: -; CDR3aa: CASSSAGEVNEQFF; CDR3nt: TGTGCCAGCAGCTCTGCAGGTGAAGTTAATGAGCAGTTCTTC
v_gene: TRBV10-2; d_gene: -; j_gene: TRBJ2-7; abundance: -; CDR3aa: CASRPWTVLGQYF; CDR3nt: TGCGCCAGCAGGCCATGGACCGTTTTAGGGCAGTACTTC